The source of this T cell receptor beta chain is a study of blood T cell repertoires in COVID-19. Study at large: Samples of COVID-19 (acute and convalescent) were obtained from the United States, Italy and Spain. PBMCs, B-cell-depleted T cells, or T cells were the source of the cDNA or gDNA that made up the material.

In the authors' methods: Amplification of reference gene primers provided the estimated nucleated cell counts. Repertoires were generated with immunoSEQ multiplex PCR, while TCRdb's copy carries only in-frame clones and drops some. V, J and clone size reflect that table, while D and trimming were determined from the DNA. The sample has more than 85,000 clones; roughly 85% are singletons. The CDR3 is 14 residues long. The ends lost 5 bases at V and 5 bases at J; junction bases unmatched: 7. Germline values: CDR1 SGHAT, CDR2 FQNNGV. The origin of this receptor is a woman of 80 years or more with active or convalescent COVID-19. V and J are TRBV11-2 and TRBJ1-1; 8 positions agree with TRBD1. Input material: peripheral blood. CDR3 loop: CASSNLQGGTEAFF. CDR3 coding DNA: TGTGCCAGCAGCAACTTACAGGGGGGGACTGAAGCTTTCTTT. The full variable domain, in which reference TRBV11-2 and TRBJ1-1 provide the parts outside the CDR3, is EAGVAQSPRYKIIEKRQSVAFWCNPISGHATLYWYQQILGQGPKLLIQFQNNGVVDDSQLPKDRFSAERLKGVDSTLKIQPAKLEDSAVYLCASSNLQGGTEAFFGQGTRLTVV.